A selection of T cell receptor beta chains follows, all from one sample in a study of cytomegalovirus exposure and HLA in healthy donors. Clones were read by immunoSEQ multiplex PCR, and TCRdb kept only the in-frame ones, dropping some. The table records roughly 110,000 clones, around 72% of them present only once. The sample consisted of PBMCs. The receptors shown here come from a woman aged 40 to 50 in good health and CMV-seropositive. Both conserved end residues are part of each CDR3. The D gene is left open where the match is weak. Clone size appears in some rows only: once, few, many, or a class for an expanded clone.

CDR3aa	CDR3nt	v_gene	d_gene	j_gene	abundance
CASSPLAFDNSPLHF	TGCGCCAGCAGCCCGTTGGCTTTTGATAATTCACCCCTCCACTTT	TRBV4-1	NA	TRBJ1-6	once
CASSLDGYEQFF	TGTGCCAGCAGCTTAGACGGGTATGAGCAGTTCTTC	TRBV7-9	NA	TRBJ2-1	few
CASSDGTSGGAVDEQFF	TGCGCCAGCAGCGACGGGACTAGCGGGGGGGCCGTGGATGAGCAGTTCTTC	TRBV4-3	TRBD2	TRBJ2-1	few
CASSESYLVRPLHF	TGTGCCAGCAGTGAATCATACTTAGTGAGGCCCCTCCACTTT	TRBV25-1	NA	TRBJ1-6	NA
CASSSQQNTEAFF	TGTGCCAGCAGCTCGCAACAGAACACTGAAGCTTTCTTT	TRBV7-3	NA	TRBJ1-1	NA
CASSPGQGRASGNEQFF	TGTGCCAGCAGCCCAGGACAGGGGAGAGCGTCTGGCAATGAGCAGTTCTTC	TRBV7-2	TRBD1	TRBJ2-1	few
CASSPNPGQNYGYTF	TGTGCCAGCAGCCCTAACCCGGGACAGAACTATGGCTACACCTTC	TRBV5-6	TRBD1	TRBJ1-2	NA
CASSVTGEGVPLHF	TGCGCCAGCAGCGTGACAGGGGAGGGGGTACCCCTCCACTTT	TRBV5-1	TRBD1	TRBJ1-6	NA
CAIRKGGLYEQYF	TGTGCCATCCGGAAAGGGGGCCTCTACGAGCAGTACTTC	TRBV10-3	TRBD1	TRBJ2-7	few
CASSGLAGSSYEQYF	TGTGCCAGTAGCGGGCTAGCGGGGAGCTCCTACGAGCAGTACTTC	TRBV19	TRBD2	TRBJ2-7	few
CASSSTGGFQETQYF	TGCGCCAGCAGTTCCACAGGGGGCTTCCAAGAGACCCAGTACTTC	TRBV5-1	TRBD1	TRBJ2-5	once
CASSLARLAGLNEQFF	TGTGCCAGCAGCTTAGCGAGACTAGCGGGACTCAATGAGCAGTTCTTC	TRBV7-8	TRBD2	TRBJ2-1	NA
CASSLSRGNEQFF	TGTGCCAGCAGCTTAAGTCGGGGAAATGAGCAGTTCTTC	TRBV7-2	NA	TRBJ2-1	NA
CASSLQTNYGYTF	TGTGCCAGCAGCTTACAGACTAACTATGGCTACACCTTC	TRBV7-8	NA	TRBJ1-2	few
CSAVSDRVNYGYTF	TGCAGCGCCGTCTCCGACAGGGTGAACTATGGCTACACCTTC	TRBV29-1	TRBD1	TRBJ1-2	NA
CASSFLQGGETQYF	TGCGCCAGCAGCTTTCTACAGGGAGGGGAGACCCAGTACTTC	TRBV5-1	NA	TRBJ2-5	NA
CASSLGGGRETQYF	TGTGCCAGCAGCTTAGGCGGGGGTCGAGAGACCCAGTACTTC	TRBV7-3	TRBD2	TRBJ2-5	NA
CASSEARGARPRF	TGTGCCAGCAGTGAAGCACGTGGGGCCCGTCCCCGATTT	TRBV25-1	NA	TRBJ1-5	few
CSCQGVGSTEAFF	TGCAGCTGCCAGGGGGTCGGGAGCACTGAAGCTTTCTTT	TRBV29-1	TRBD1	TRBJ1-1	once
CASSESRGMNTEAFF	TGTGCCAGCAGTGAATCCAGGGGCATGAACACTGAAGCTTTCTTT	TRBV2	NA	TRBJ1-1	NA
CASSLGVGGAGETQYF	TGTGCTAGCAGCTTAGGAGTGGGGGGGGCCGGGGAGACCCAGTACTTC	TRBV7-7	NA	TRBJ2-5	NA
CASSEMGPEETQYF	TGTGCCAGCAGTGAAATGGGGCCGGAGGAGACCCAGTACTTC	TRBV2	NA	TRBJ2-5	NA
CASSLGPTGTDTQYF	TGTGCCAGCAGCTTAGGCCCGACTGGCACAGATACGCAGTATTTT	TRBV11-2	NA	TRBJ2-3	few
CASSASGSSSYNSPLHF	TGTGCCAGCAGTGCGTCAGGGTCGAGCTCCTATAATTCACCCCTCCACTTT	TRBV27	NA	TRBJ1-6	NA
CASAPRGGLSYNEQFF	TGCGCCAGCGCCCCAAGGGGAGGTCTTTCCTACAATGAGCAGTTCTTC	TRBV4-1	NA	TRBJ2-1	NA
CASSPGGGNQPQHF	TGTGCCAGCAGCCCCGGGGGGGGGAATCAGCCCCAGCATTTT	TRBV7-8	NA	TRBJ1-5	NA
CASSLYRDRDRYGYTF	TGTGCCAGCAGTTTGTACCGGGACAGGGATCGCTATGGCTACACCTTC	TRBV27	TRBD1	TRBJ1-2	NA
CASSALPGSTEAFF	TGTGCCAGCAGTGCTCTCCCGGGGAGCACTGAAGCTTTCTTT	TRBV6-1	NA	TRBJ1-1	few
CASSEIGTGVMNTEAFF	TGTGCCAGCAGCGAGATAGGGACAGGGGTGATGAACACTGAAGCTTTCTTT	TRBV7-9	TRBD1	TRBJ1-1	NA
CASSLVRGGGADEQFF	TGCGCCAGCAGCTTGGTTCGTGGCGGGGGGGCCGATGAGCAGTTCTTC	TRBV5-1	TRBD2	TRBJ2-1	NA
CASSVGLGFEQFF	TGTGCCAGCAGTGTGGGACTAGGGTTTGAGCAGTTCTTC	TRBV2	TRBD2	TRBJ2-1	NA
CASSVDRASGYTF	TGTGCCAGCAGCGTGGACAGGGCCAGTGGCTACACCTTC	TRBV5-4	TRBD1	TRBJ1-2	NA
CASSLTGAEYGYTF	TGCGCCAGCAGCTTAACAGGGGCCGAATATGGCTACACCTTC	TRBV5-1	TRBD1	TRBJ1-2	few
CASSLKTGLNTGELFF	TGTGCCAGCAGCCTAAAGACAGGGTTAAACACCGGGGAGCTGTTTTTT	TRBV14	TRBD1	TRBJ2-2	NA
CASSQEEGYNSPLHF	TGCGCCAGCAGCCAAGAAGAGGGCTATAATTCACCCCTCCACTTT	TRBV4-1	NA	TRBJ1-6	NA
CASSNQGATNYGYTF	TGTGCCAGTAGCAACCAGGGGGCCACTAACTATGGCTACACCTTC	TRBV19	TRBD1	TRBJ1-2	NA
CSVESRISSYNEQFF	TGCAGCGTTGAGTCCAGGATTAGCTCCTACAATGAGCAGTTCTTC	TRBV29-1	NA	TRBJ2-1	few
CASSTHGLAKSYEQYF	TGTGCCAGCAGCACCCATGGACTAGCGAAGTCCTACGAGCAGTACTTC	TRBV5-6	TRBD2	TRBJ2-7	NA
CASSPQTNTEAFF	TGTGCCAGCAGTCCACAGACGAACACTGAAGCTTTCTTT	TRBV27	NA	TRBJ1-1	NA
CASSLALQGATEAFF	TGCGCCAGCAGCTTGGCATTGCAGGGGGCCACTGAAGCTTTCTTT	TRBV5-1	TRBD1	TRBJ1-1	NA
CASSQEGGTGLAKNIQYF	TGCGCCAGCAGCCAAGAAGGCGGGACAGGCTTAGCCAAAAACATTCAGTACTTC	TRBV4-1	TRBD1	TRBJ2-4	few
CASSDRAGASEQYF	TGCGCCAGCAGCGACCGGGCGGGTGCCTCCGAGCAGTACTTC	TRBV5-1	NA	TRBJ2-7	NA
CASSEYSYGYTF	TGTGCCAGCAGTGAATACTCGTATGGCTACACCTTC	TRBV25-1	NA	TRBJ1-2	NA
CASSYRDRAYEQYF	TGTGCCAGCAGTTACCGGGACAGGGCGTACGAGCAGTACTTC	TRBV6-5	TRBD1	TRBJ2-7	NA
CASSPDRSSQPQHF	TGCGCCAGCAGCCCGGACAGGAGTAGTCAGCCCCAGCATTTT	TRBV5-1	TRBD1	TRBJ1-5	NA